This T cell receptor (beta chain) was profiled in a study of shared clonotypes between healthy human individuals (TCRdb year 2020). General notes on the study: Three men and a couple of women, aged 18 to 49 years, made up the cohort. For each donor, CD4 naive and CD4 memory were each run on three plates, CD8 naive on two plates, and CD8 memory on one plate. Blood TCR repertoires of about five healthy adults were deeply sequenced to estimate repertoire size and the extent of clonotype sharing between individuals. To increase sequencing depth and limit assay-specific biases, TCR repertoire library preparation and sequencing were carried out by different laboratories using diverse techniques. Leukapheresis yielded between about 0.85 and 10 billion PBMCs per donor.

The donors were healthy, HIV-negative adults with no recently reported acute infections or vaccinations. Only Caucasian adults living in Nashville, Tennessee, USA were represented among the donors. CD4+ T cells were enriched by magnetic negative selection, after which naive cells were positively selected on CD45RA and the negative fraction was taken as the memory subset. Blood was obtained by leukapheresis, after which PBMCs were separated by Ficoll-Histopaque density gradient centrifugation and cryopreserved in liquid nitrogen vapor phase. Analytical flow cytometry was used to check the purity and quantity of each magnetically sorted T cell population. From each sorted fraction, genomic DNA was isolated and quantified by UV absorbance on a Nanodrop 2000c. Results and caveats for the whole study, not just this receptor: Approximately 5% of naive CD4, roughly 3.5% of naive CD8, around 2.3% of memory CD4, and around 0.4% of memory CD8 clonotypes were shared across four donors. Larger estimated clonotype richness was generally found for naive subsets than for memory subsets. Compared with non-shared clonotypes, clonotypes shared by all four sorted-subset donors had higher generation probabilities. Sampling was restricted to blood, and TCR repertoires in tissues likely differ from the TCR repertoires found in blood. Incomplete sequencing was indicated by rarefaction of sorted-subset datasets, despite the large sequencing depth. Based on pairwise subsampling, the degree of clonotype sharing among donors was expected to be affected by sequencing depth. Because the study included only a small number of donors, the genetic and exposure-history diversity represented was limited.

Using the deep immunoSEQ assay, multiplex PCR amplified TCR CDR3 regions from genomic DNA. Extracted genomic DNA from each cell subset was spread evenly across all wells of several immunoSEQ 96-well plates, with each plate serving as a replicate. For sorted subsets, each replicate PCR was loaded with roughly 190 ng genomic DNA, equivalent to approximately 27,000 T cell genomes. Purified libraries were quantified with a Qubit 3.0 fluorometer, sized on a Bioanalyzer 2100, and re-quantified with the KAPA Library Quantification kit. Each immunoSEQ 96-well plate was sequenced on its own single-read 150-cycle Illumina NextSeq 550 flow cell. Per the authors' processing: Because only junctional sequences without quality scores were contained in the immunoSEQ output, filtering matching that applied to full-length reads could not be performed. Sequences were annotated with PyIR, a Python wrapper for IgBLAST v1.9, and V/J genes and CDR3 were assigned using IMGT germline references. Reads were removed for weak V/J assignments (E-value above 1e-6), missing CDR3, stop codons, out-of-frame junctions, or ambiguous translated residues. V3J clonotypes were defined as sequences sharing an identical inferred V gene, J gene, and CDR3 amino acid sequence. Percentage overlap between repertoires was calculated by dividing the number of shared unique clonotypes by the size of the smaller repertoire. Richness of each repertoire was evaluated using RTK rarefaction, the Chao1 estimator, and Recon v2.1 estimates of unobserved clonotypes. Generation probabilities for all TCRbeta clonotypes obtained by the gDNA method from several donors were computed using OLGA. TCRdb's version of the immuneACCESS table is confined to in-frame rearrangements and falls short of the full clone set. An unresolved V gene accounts for under half of the shortfall where checked; the remainder is of unknown origin. Clone size and V and J calls were adopted from that table, with D and trimming inferred from the DNA. The table for this sample lists under 2,500,000 clones; almost 96% of them were counted only once. Over 0.1% of the sample is taken by the ten largest.

Comment on this clone: Its antigen has not been determined. It has no much larger one-base neighbor in the sample; base qualities were not kept.

This sequence originates from a man younger than 35 in good health. The source material was naive CD4+ T cells sorted from blood. The sample's cell subset or site label is to be understood as: CD45RA+ positively selected.

The CDR3 protein: CASSIGQQSYEQYF. The bases are TGCGCCAGCAGCATCGGACAGCAGTCCTACGAGCAGTACTTC. Recombination joined TRBV5-1 with TRBJ2-7; matching of 6 bases hints at TRBD1 as the D gene. From the cysteine up to the phenylalanine, the CDR3 has a length of 14 residues. CDR3 DNA only is kept here, 42 bases in frame from base 1. In the germline V gene, CDR1 corresponds to SGHRS and CDR2 to YFSETQ. Relative to germline, V is 4 bases shorter and J is 1 base shorter, with 12 bases between their ends.